The sequence of this T cell receptor beta chain was determined in a study of human T cells and chemical hapten exposure. In the study overall: Cases of alopecia areata, totalis or universalis occurred in a predominantly female patient group.

J gave up 10 bases and V 0 bases, and 3 bases lay outside the gene matches. The CDR3 contains 14 residues. Germline V gene data show CDR1 as SEHNR and CDR2 as FQNEAQ (reference sequence). Individual cDNA molecules each carried unique molecular identifiers attached by the library. TCRdb re-analysed the RACE reads in MiXCR, keeping a single row per CDR3 protein. Of tens of thousands of distinct CDR3 sequences listed, approximately 11% are singletons. Time point in this sample: pre-sensitization, week 0. The treatment was: therapeutic diphenylcyclopropenone sensitization with weekly scalp DPC. V gene TRBV7-9 combines with J gene TRBJ1-4; 9 bases map to TRBD1. The sample was whole blood, taken in connection with sensitization to the hapten diphenylcyclopropenone (DPC). This receptor was obtained from a woman between 45 and 60 years old with alopecia areata. Some clones in this sample may be carry-over from other donors' samples. The CDR3 DNA is TGTGCCAGCAGCTTAGCGGGACAGGGCGGAAAACTGTTTTTT. It yields the protein CASSLAGQGGKLFF. The variable domain in full, completed from reference TRBV7-9 and TRBJ1-4, reads DTGVSQNPRHKITKRGQNVTFRCDPISEHNRLYWYRQTLGQGPEFLTYFQNEAQLEKSRLLSDRFSAERPKGSFSTLEIQRTEQGDSAMYLCASSLAGQGGKLFFGSGTQLSVL.